Here is one T cell receptor beta chain with its context. What it binds is unknown. These data come from a study of a mutant IDH1 vaccine in newly diagnosed glioma. Study background: There were about 60% males and roughly 40% females among treated patients, whose mean age was roughly 40 years. The therapy given earlier, which was standard therapy, consisted of radiotherapy, temozolomide, or both, and most of the patients received both.

Overall study findings and caveats: There seemed to be no relation between pseudoprogression and changes in top peripheral T cell clonotypes.

Time point defined: week 47, end of study. Vaccination used 300 ug of mutant IDH1 20-mer peptide per dose, with topical imiquimod. Eight vaccine injections were given to patients in weeks 1, 3, 5, 7, 11, 15, 19 and 23. Method: immunoSEQ multiplex PCR; TCRdb's copy keeps in-frame clones and lacks some. This sample carries 60,000 to 70,000 clones, about four fifths of them seen once, and the ten largest clones take 3.8%. This CDR3 comprises 14 residues. V shed 5 bases and J shed 3 bases, with 14 bases lying between them. Germline V lookup: CDR1 SGHRS, CDR2 YFSETQ. The J gene is TRBJ1-2, the V gene TRBV5-1; TRBD1 might be the D (5 bases). The TCR comes from a man aged 25-45 years with glioma. The sample here was PBMCs, taken from a glioma patient whose treatment included an IDH1 peptide vaccine. In DNA form, the CDR3 reads TGCGCCAGCAGAAAACAAGGGACTGACTATGGCTACACCTTC. This translates into CASRKQGTDYGYTF.